Each of the 11 T cell receptor beta chains below was sequenced from the same sample in a study of graft-versus-host responses after intestinal transplantation. Method: immunoSEQ multiplex PCR; TCRdb's copy keeps in-frame clones and lacks some. Among fewer than 30,000 clones listed, around 92% were seen once. This specimen consisted of PBMCs, obtained about ten weeks after intestinal transplant. These receptors were collected from a human patient who received an intestinal transplant, so some T cells may come from the graft donor.

The gene calls are TRBV7-9 and TRBJ2-2; 7 bases map to TRBD2. The CDR3 consists of 15 residues. Germline V gene lookup returns CDR1 SEHNR and CDR2 FQNEAQ (reference sequence). Germline trimming cut 1 base from V and 5 bases from J; bases unmatched to any gene: 4. For the CDR3, the DNA is TGTGCCAGCAGCTTAGAACTAGCGTGGACCGGGGAGCTGTTTTTT. Translation gives CASSLELAWTGELFF.

This chain uses TRBV27 with TRBJ2-5; 10 nucleotides agree with TRBD1. The better agreement between TRBJ2-7 and the DNA end casts doubt on the J call. CDR1 is MNHEY, CDR2 SMNVEV, per germline (reference sequence). The CDR3 sequence is 17 residues long. The CDR3 DNA reads as TGTGCCAGCAGTTTATTCCCAGGGGACAGGGGATTCTACGAGCAGTACTTC. Translation gives CASSLFPGDRGFYEQYF.

The genes are TRBV30 and TRBJ1-1, with unresolved D. This CDR3 region has 13 residues. V was clipped by 4 bases and J by 3 bases, with 12 bases between them. Germline V gene sequence: CDR1 GTSNPN, CDR2 SVGIG (reference sequence). The CDR3 DNA follows: TGTGCCTGGACCCCACGGGGATACACTGAAGCTTTCTTT. Its translation: CAWTPRGYTEAFF.

This clone was seen more than once but under ten times. J is TRBJ2-3 and V is TRBV15, with 15 bases that match TRBD2. The CDR3 has 16 residues. V shed 1 base and J 4 bases; nucleotides not matched to a gene: 0. In germline, CDR1 is LNHNV, CDR2 YYDKDF (reference sequence). The CDR3 here is CATSRGTSGGADTQYF. The DNA of the CDR3 is TGTGCCACCAGCAGAGGGACTAGCGGGGGGGCAGATACGCAGTATTTT.

This clone appeared once. The chain combines TRBV12-5 with TRBJ2-5, with 9 bases identical to TRBD2. The V segment lost 3 bases and the J segment 0 bases; nucleotides outside the gene matches: 2. This CDR3 region has 15 residues. Per germline, CDR1 LGHNT and CDR2 FRNRAP. The CDR3 DNA is TGTGCTAGTGGTTTAGGGACTAGCTACCAAGAGACCCAGTACTTC. Its protein product is CASGLGTSYQETQYF.

This chain links TRBV12-5 with TRBJ2-3; D uncertain. The CDR3 extends over 17 amino acids. Germline values: CDR1 LGHNT, CDR2 FRNRAP. Deletions cut 1 base from V and 1 base from J, with 15 bases between. The CDR3 DNA reads as TGTGCTAGTGGTTTGGACCGAACCGGGCGGCGCACAGATACGCAGTATTTT. Translation: CASGLDRTGRRTDTQYF.

In its sample, this clone was seen once. The chain is built from TRBV27 and TRBJ2-7; TRBD2 aligns across 7 bases. Trimming took 6 bases from V and 0 from J; bases not matched to a gene: 8. The germline CDR1 and CDR2 sequences are MNHEY and SMNVEV (reference sequence). The CDR3 runs 15 residues. As DNA, the CDR3 is TGTGCCAGCAGGTTTGGAGCGGGAAACTCCTACGAGCAGTACTTC. It yields the protein CASRFGAGNSYEQYF.

V is TRBV10-3 and J is TRBJ2-3; 9 bases agree with TRBD2. The CDR3 loop spans 13 amino acids. Germline CDR1 and CDR2: ENHRY and SYGVKD. After removal of 5 bases from V and 5 bases from J, the junction contained 2 bases not matched to a gene. CDR3 sequence: CAISRSGRDTQYF. In nucleotides, the CDR3 is TGTGCCATCAGTCGTAGCGGGAGAGATACGCAGTATTTT.

The CDR3 loop reads CASSPTLTGGKNGYTF. CDR3 nucleotides: TGTGCCAGTAGTCCGACCCTGACAGGGGGGAAGAATGGCTACACCTTC. V usage is TRBV19 and J usage is TRBJ1-2, with 9 bases that match TRBD1. Losses at the gene ends were 5 bases for V and 6 bases for J; bases not matched to a gene: 13. CDR1 is LNHDA, CDR2 SQIVND, per germline (reference sequence). This CDR3 region has 16 residues.

The rearrangement joins TRBV27 to TRBJ1-1; D may be TRBD1 (6 bases). Per the germline V gene, CDR1 is MNHEY and CDR2 is SMNVEV (reference sequence). The germline V and J ends were trimmed by 7 bases and 5 bases, with 11 bases remaining between them. The CDR3 is made up of 12 amino acids. CDR3 coding DNA: TGTGCCAGCAAACTAGGGGGTACTGAAGCTTTCTTT. Translating gives CASKLGGTEAFF.

J is TRBJ2-7 and V is TRBV6-6; D assignment may be TRBD1 or TRBD2 (6 bases each). Germline CDR1 MNHNY, CDR2 SVGAGI (reference sequence). The CDR3 loop spans 15 amino acids. V gave up 6 bases and J gave up 3 bases, with 18 bases separating them. The CDR3 bases are TGTGCCAGCAGCCCTCTAGAGGGGGGCGGCTACGAGCAGTACTTC. It translates to CASSPLEGGGYEQYF.